The 13 T cell receptor beta chains in this list originate from one sample, sequenced in a study of blood T cell repertoires in COVID-19. Profiling relied on immunoSEQ multiplex PCR, and the TCRdb table lists in-frame clones only, not all of them. The sample carries fewer than 400,000 clones, 85% to 90% recorded once. The sequencing input was PBMCs or T cells enriched from blood (not recorded which). The receptors originated from a man aged 30-40 years who had recovered from COVID-19.

In its sample, this clone was seen once. The same CDR3 also results from other DNA sequences found in this sample. The chain has TRBV12-3 or TRBV12-4 and TRBJ2-7; D ambiguous. With 5 bases removed from V and 0 bases from J, the gap between germline ends came to 5 bases. The CDR3 spans 12 residues. The CDR3, as DNA: TGTGCCAGCAGTCTACTCTCCTACGAGCAGTACTTC. Amino acids: CASSLLSYEQYF.

This chain links TRBV29-1 with TRBJ2-7; 11 bases agree with TRBD1. V lost 6 bases to trimming and J lost 4 bases; unmatched junction nucleotides: 11. Germline assignment: CDR1 SQVTM and CDR2 ANQGSEA. The CDR3 consists of 15 residues. The CDR3 loop reads CSVRGQGGSSYEQYF. CDR3 DNA: TGCAGCGTGCGGGGACAGGGGGGATCCTCGTACGAGCAGTACTTC.

V usage is TRBV5-1 and J usage is TRBJ2-2, with D possibly being TRBD1 (5 bases). The CDR3 contains 14 residues. The germline CDR1 and CDR2 sequences are SGHRS and YFSETQ. The germline V and J ends were trimmed by 1 base and 4 bases, with 8 bases remaining between them. The CDR3 nucleotides read TGCGCCAGCAGCTTGTCAGGGATCACCGGGGAGCTGTTTTTT. Its translation is CASSLSGITGELFF.

The chain couples TRBV9 to TRBJ2-7; 7 bases line up with TRBD1. Germline V gives CDR1 SGDLS, CDR2 YYNGEE. This CDR3 spans 14 amino acids. The trim removed 1 base at V and 5 bases at J, leaving 6 bases unmatched. The CDR3 is CASSVRTGDNEQYF. The CDR3 DNA is TGTGCCAGCAGCGTACGTACAGGGGATAACGAGCAGTACTTC.

The genes are TRBV29-1 and TRBJ2-7; 10 nucleotides agree with TRBD1. Germline assignment: CDR1 SQVTM and CDR2 ANQGSEA. Unmatched junction bases numbered 5, after V lost 6 bases and J lost 6 bases. CDR3 length equals 12 residues. The CDR3 DNA sequence: TGCAGCGTCGGACAGGGGGGAGTCGAGCAGTACTTC. Translated, it gives CSVGQGGVEQYF.

CDR3 loop: CASSPRQGVGNQPQHF. The CDR3 nucleotides read TGTGCCAGCAGCCCAAGACAGGGAGTGGGCAATCAGCCCCAGCATTTT. The rearrangement joins TRBV7-2 to TRBJ1-5; 7 bases align to TRBD1. Germline V gives CDR1 SGHTA, CDR2 FQGNSA. J was trimmed by 2 bases and V by 5 bases; bases with no gene match: 9. The CDR3 runs to 16 residues.

The rearrangement links TRBV11-3 to TRBJ2-2, with D unclear. Trimming left V 2 bases short and J 5 bases short, with 3 bases between. CDR1 is SGHNT, CDR2 YENEEA, per germline. The CDR3 extends over 12 amino acids. DNA of the CDR3: TGTGCCAGCAGCTTACGTACCGGGGAGCTGTTTTTT. Its protein product is CASSLRTGELFF.

Only a few counts were recorded for this clone. The chain couples TRBV2 to TRBJ1-2; TRBD1 is a possible D gene (6 bases). CDR1 and CDR2 from the germline V gene are SNHLY and FYNNEI. The CDR3 has 11 residues. V was shortened by 6 bases and J by 7 bases, with 9 bases between the two germline ends. The CDR3 sequence is CASRSRGGYTF. The CDR3, as DNA: TGTGCCAGCAGAAGCAGGGGTGGCTACACCTTC.

The chain couples TRBV5-8 to TRBJ1-2; D is perhaps TRBD1 (5 bases). Germline CDR1 and CDR2: SGHTS and YDEGEE. Trimming pared 0 bases from V and 6 bases from J, leaving 12 bases between. The CDR3 runs to 14 residues. The CDR3 protein is CASSLGRVVNGYTF. The CDR3 nucleotides are TGTGCCAGCAGCTTGGGCAGGGTAGTCAATGGCTACACCTTC.

The genes are TRBV5-1 and TRBJ1-1; D is undetermined. Germline V lookup: CDR1 SGHRS, CDR2 YFSETQ. The germline V and J ends were trimmed by 3 bases and 1 base, with 10 bases remaining between them. The CDR3 spans 14 residues. CDR3 in DNA: TGCGCCAGCAGCTCCGGACTCGGGAACACTGAAGCTTTCTTT. This sequence encodes CASSSGLGNTEAFF.

The gene calls are TRBV4-1 and TRBJ2-4; 7 nucleotides align to TRBD1. V was pared by 1 base and J by 5 bases, with 5 bases of the junction left unmatched. This CDR3 region has 15 residues. Germline CDR1 and CDR2: MGHRA and YSYEKL. The DNA of the CDR3 is TGCGCCAGCAGCCAAGGGACAGGTAGAGAAAACATTCAGTACTTC. Its translation: CASSQGTGRENIQYF.

The chain carries TRBV2 and TRBJ1-2; 7 positions match TRBD1. CDR1 and CDR2 (germline): SNHLY, FYNNEI. J gave up 1 base and V 6 bases, and 8 bases lay outside the gene matches. This CDR3 spans 15 amino acids. The CDR3, as DNA: TGTGCCAGCAGGCCTCAGGGGGGAAATAACTATGGCTACACCTTC. Encoded protein: CASRPQGGNNYGYTF.

The CDR3 DNA is TGTGCCAGCAGCCAAATGGGACTTAACACCGGGGAGCTGTTTTTT. Its protein product is CASSQMGLNTGELFF. This chain connects TRBV3-1 (or the pseudogene TRBV3-2) to TRBJ2-2, with TRBD2 as a possible D gene (6 bases). V was shortened by 2 bases and J by 2 bases, with 9 bases between the two germline ends. The CDR3 has 15 residues. Germline-derived CDR1 and CDR2 are LGHDT and YNNKEL (reference sequence).